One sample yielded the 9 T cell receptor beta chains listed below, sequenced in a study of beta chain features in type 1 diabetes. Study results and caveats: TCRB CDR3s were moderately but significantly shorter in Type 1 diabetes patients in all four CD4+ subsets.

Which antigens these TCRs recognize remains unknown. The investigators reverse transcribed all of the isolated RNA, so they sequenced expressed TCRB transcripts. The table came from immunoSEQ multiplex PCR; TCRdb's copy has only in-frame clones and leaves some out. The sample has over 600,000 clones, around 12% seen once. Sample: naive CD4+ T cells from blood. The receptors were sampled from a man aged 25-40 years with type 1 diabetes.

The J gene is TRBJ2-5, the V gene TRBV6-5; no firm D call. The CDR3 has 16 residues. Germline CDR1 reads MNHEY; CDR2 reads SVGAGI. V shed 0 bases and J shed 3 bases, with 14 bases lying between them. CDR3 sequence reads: CASSYSGLGHKETQYF. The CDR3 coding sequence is TGTGCCAGCAGTTACTCAGGTTTAGGCCATAAAGAGACCCAGTACTTC.

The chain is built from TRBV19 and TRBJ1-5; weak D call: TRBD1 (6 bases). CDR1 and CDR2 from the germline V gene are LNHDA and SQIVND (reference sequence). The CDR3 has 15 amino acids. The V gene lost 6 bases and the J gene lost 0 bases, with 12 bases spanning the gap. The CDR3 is CASSPTGPSNQPQHF. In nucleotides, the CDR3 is TGTGCCAGTAGCCCGACAGGACCTAGCAATCAGCCCCAGCATTTT.

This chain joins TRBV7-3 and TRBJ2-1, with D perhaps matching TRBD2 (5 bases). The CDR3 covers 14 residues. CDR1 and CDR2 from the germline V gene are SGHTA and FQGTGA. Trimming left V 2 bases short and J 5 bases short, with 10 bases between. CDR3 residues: CASSLSGYNNEQFF. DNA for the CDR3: TGTGCCAGCAGCTTATCGGGGTACAACAATGAGCAGTTCTTC.

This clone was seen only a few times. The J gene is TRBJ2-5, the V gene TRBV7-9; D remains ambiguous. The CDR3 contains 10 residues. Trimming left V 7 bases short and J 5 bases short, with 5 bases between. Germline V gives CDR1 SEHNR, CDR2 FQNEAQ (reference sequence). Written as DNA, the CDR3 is TGTGCCAGCAATCAGGAGACCCAGTACTTC. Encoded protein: CASNQETQYF.

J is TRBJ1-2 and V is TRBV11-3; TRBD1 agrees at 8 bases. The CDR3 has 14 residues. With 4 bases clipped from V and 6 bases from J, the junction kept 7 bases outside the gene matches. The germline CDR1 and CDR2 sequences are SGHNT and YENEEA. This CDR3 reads CASSSTETGDGYTF. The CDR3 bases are TGTGCCAGCAGCTCCACCGAGACAGGGGATGGCTACACCTTC.

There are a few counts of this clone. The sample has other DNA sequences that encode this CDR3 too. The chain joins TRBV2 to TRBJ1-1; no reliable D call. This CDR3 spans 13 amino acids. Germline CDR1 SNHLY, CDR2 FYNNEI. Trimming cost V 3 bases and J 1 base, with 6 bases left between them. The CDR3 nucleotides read TGTGCCAGCAGTGAGGGTGAGAACACTGAAGCTTTCTTT. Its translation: CASSEGENTEAFF.

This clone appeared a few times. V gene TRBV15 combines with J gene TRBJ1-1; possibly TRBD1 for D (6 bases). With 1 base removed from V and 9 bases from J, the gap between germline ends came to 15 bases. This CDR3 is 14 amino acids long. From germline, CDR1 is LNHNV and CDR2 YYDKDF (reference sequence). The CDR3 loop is CATSRVGGQGQAFF. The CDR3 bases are TGTGCCACCAGCAGAGTGGGGGGCCAGGGACAAGCTTTCTTT.

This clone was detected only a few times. The CDR3 DNA reads TGTGCCAGCAGTTCTGGACAGGGGGCTTCACCCCTCCACTTT. Amino acids: CASSSGQGASPLHF. The rearrangement links TRBV27 to TRBJ1-6; TRBD1 matches 11 bases. The CDR3 has 14 amino acids. The V gene's germline CDR1 is MNHEY and CDR2 SMNVEV (reference sequence). After removal of 4 bases from V and 9 bases from J, the junction contained 2 bases not matched to a gene.

CDR3 coding DNA: TGTGCCAGCAGCTATGGACAGGGGTTATCACCCCTCCACTTT. Its translation: CASSYGQGLSPLHF. The rearrangement links TRBV5-6 to TRBJ1-6; TRBD1 matches at 9 bases. V was clipped by 3 bases and J by 10 bases; unmatched bases: 5. CDR3 size: 14 residues. Germline assignment: CDR1 SGHDT and CDR2 YYEEEE. Full variable domain (remainder filled in from reference TRBV5-6 and TRBJ1-6): DAGVTQSPTHLIKTRGQQVTLRCSPKSGHDTVSWYQQALGQGPQFIFQYYEEEERQRGNFPDRFSGHQFPNYSSELNVNALLLGDSALYLCASSYGQGLSPLHFGNGTRLTVT.